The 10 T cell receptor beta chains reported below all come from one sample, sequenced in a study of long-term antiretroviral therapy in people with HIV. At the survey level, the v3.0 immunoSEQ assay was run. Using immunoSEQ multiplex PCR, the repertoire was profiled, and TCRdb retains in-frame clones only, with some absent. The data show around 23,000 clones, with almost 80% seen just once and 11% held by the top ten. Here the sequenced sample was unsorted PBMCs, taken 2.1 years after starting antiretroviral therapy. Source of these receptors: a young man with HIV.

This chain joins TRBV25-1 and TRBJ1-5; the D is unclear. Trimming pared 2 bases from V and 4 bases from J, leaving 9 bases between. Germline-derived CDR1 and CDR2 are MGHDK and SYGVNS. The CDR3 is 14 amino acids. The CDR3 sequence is CASSEMGSNQPQHF. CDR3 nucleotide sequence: TGTGCCAGCAGTGAAATGGGCAGTAATCAGCCCCAGCATTTT.

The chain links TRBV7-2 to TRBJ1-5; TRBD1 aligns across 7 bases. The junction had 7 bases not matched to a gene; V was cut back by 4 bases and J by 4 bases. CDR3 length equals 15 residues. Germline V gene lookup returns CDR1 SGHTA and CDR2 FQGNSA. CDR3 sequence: CASSSGQNRNQPQHF. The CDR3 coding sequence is TGTGCCAGCAGCTCGGGACAGAATAGGAATCAGCCCCAGCATTTT.

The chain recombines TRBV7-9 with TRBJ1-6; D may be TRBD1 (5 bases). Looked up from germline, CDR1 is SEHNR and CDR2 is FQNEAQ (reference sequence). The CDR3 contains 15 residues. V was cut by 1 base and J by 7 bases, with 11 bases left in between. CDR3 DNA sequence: TGTGCCAGCAGCTTAGACAGGATTGGCAATTCACCCCTCCACTTT. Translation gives CASSLDRIGNSPLHF. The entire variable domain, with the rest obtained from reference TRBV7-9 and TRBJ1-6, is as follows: DTGVSQNPRHKITKRGQNVTFRCDPISEHNRLYWYRQTLGQGPEFLTYFQNEAQLEKSRLLSDRFSAERPKGSFSTLEIQRTEQGDSAMYLCASSLDRIGNSPLHFGNGTRLTVT.

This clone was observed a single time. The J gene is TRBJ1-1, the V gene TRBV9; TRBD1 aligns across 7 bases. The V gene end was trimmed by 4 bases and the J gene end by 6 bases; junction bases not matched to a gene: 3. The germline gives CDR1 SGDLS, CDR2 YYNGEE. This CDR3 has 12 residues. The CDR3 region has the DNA TGTGCCAGCAGCCCGACAGGGCCTGAAGCTTTCTTT. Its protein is CASSPTGPEAFF.

In DNA, the CDR3 is TGTGCCAGCAAGCGCCCCGGCCCTAACTATGGCTACACCTTC. It is translated as CASKRPGPNYGYTF. This sequence joins TRBV11-2 and TRBJ1-2; D gene unclear. The V gene lost 7 bases and the J gene lost 0 bases, with 12 bases spanning the gap. This CDR3 spans 14 amino acids. Germline CDR1 reads SGHAT; CDR2 reads FQNNGV.

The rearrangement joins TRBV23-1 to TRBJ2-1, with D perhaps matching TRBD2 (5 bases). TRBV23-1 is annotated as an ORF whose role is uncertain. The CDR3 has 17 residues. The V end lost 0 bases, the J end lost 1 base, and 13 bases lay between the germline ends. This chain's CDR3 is CASSQSLSEASYNEQFF. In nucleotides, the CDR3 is TGCGCCAGCAGTCAATCGTTGTCGGAGGCGTCCTACAATGAGCAGTTCTTC.

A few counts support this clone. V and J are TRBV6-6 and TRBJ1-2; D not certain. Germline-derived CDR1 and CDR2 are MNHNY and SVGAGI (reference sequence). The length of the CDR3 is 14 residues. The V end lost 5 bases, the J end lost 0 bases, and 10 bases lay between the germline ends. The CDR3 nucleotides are TGTGCCAGCAGTGGGTTGCCCACTAACTATGGCTACACCTTC. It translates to CASSGLPTNYGYTF.

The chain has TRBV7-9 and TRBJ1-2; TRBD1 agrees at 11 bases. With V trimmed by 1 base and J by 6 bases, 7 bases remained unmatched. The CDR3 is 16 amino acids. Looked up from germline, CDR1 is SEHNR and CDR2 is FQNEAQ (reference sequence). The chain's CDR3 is CASSLGTGGASHGYTF. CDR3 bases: TGTGCCAGCAGCTTAGGGACAGGGGGCGCGAGCCATGGCTACACCTTC.

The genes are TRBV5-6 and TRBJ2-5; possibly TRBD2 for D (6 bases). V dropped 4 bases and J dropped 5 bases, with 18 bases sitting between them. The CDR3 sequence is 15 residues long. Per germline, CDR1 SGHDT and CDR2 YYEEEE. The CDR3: CASSQHQGGRETQYF. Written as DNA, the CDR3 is TGTGCCAGCAGCCAACATCAGGGAGGTAGGGAGACCCAGTACTTC.

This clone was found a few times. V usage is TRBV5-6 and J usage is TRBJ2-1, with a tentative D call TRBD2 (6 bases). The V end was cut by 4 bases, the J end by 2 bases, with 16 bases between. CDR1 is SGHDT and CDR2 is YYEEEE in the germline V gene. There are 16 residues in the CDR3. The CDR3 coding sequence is TGTGCCAGCAGCGTTTATGAGGGAGGACCCTACAATGAGCAGTTCTTC. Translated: CASSVYEGGPYNEQFF.